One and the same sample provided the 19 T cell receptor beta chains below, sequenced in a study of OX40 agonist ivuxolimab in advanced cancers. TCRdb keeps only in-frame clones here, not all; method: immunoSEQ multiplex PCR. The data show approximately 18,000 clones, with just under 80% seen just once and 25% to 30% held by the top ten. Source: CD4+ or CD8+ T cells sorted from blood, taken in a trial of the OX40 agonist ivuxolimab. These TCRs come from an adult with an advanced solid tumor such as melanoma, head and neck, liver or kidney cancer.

CDR3 nucleotides: TGCGCCAGCAGCTTGGACAGGGAAGAAGCTAACTATGGCTACACCTTC. It encodes CASSLDREEANYGYTF. The chain carries TRBV5-1 and TRBJ1-2, with D tentatively TRBD1 (6 bases). CDR1 SGHRS and CDR2 YFSETQ come from the germline V gene. V lost 0 bases to trimming and J lost 0 bases, with 12 bases between them. The CDR3 is 16 amino acids. The variable domain in full, with the rest retrieved from reference TRBV5-1 and TRBJ1-2, is KAGVTQTPRYLIKTRGQQVTLSCSPISGHRSVSWYQQTPGQGLQFLFEYFSETQRNKGNFPGRFSGRQFSNSRSEMNVSTLELGDSALYLCASSLDREEANYGYTFGSGTRLTVV.

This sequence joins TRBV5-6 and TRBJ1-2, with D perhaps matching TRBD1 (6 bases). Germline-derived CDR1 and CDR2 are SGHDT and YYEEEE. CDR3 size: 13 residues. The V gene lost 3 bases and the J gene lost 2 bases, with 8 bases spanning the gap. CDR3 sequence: CASSSGQNYGYTF. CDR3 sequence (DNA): TGTGCCAGCAGCTCGGGACAAAACTATGGCTACACCTTC.

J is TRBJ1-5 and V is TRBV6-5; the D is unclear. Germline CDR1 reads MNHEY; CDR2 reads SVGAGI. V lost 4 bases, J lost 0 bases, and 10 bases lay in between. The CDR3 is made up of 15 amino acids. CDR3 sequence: CASSSGRNSNQPQHF. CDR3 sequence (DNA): TGTGCCAGCAGTTCGGGGAGAAATAGCAATCAGCCCCAGCATTTT.

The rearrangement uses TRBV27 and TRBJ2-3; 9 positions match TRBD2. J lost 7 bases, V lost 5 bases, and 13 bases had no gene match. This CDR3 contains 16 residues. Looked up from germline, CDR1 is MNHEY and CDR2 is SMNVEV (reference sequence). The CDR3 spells CASSLTSGGGMYTQYF. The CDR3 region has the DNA TGTGCCAGCAGTCTGACTAGCGGTGGGGGGATGTATACGCAGTATTTT.

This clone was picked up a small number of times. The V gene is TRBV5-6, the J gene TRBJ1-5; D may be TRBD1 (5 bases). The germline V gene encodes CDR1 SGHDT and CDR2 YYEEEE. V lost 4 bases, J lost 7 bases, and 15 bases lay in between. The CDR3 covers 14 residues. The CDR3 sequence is CASSQGPGGQPQHF. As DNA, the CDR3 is TGTGCCAGCAGCCAGGGACCGGGGGGACAGCCCCAGCATTTT.

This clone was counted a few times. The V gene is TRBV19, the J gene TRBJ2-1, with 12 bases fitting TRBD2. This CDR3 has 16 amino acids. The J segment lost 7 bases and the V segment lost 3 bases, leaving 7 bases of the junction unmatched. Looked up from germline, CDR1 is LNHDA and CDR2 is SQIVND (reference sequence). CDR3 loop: CASSMRTSGTGNEQFF. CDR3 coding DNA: TGTGCCAGTAGTATGCGGACTAGCGGGACTGGGAATGAGCAGTTCTTC.

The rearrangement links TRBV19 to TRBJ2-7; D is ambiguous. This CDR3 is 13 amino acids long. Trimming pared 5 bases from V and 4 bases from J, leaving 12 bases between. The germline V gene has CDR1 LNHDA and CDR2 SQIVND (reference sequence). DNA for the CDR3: TGTGCCAGTAGTTTTGCCCCCGCTTACGAGCAGTACTTC. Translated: CASSFAPAYEQYF.

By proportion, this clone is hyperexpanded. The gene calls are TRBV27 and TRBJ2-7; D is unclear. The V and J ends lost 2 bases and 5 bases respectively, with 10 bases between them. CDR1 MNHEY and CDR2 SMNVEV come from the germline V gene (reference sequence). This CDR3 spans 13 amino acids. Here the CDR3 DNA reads TGTGCCAGCAGTTTAGGGTCAGTCCACGAGCAGTACTTC. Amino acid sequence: CASSLGSVHEQYF.

CDR3 DNA: TGTGCCAGCAGCTTAATTCGGACGAGCTCCTACGAGCAGTACTTC. It specifies CASSLIRTSSYEQYF. The chain recombines TRBV13 with TRBJ2-7, with D unclear. The CDR3 is made up of 15 amino acids. The V gene's germline CDR1 is PRHDT and CDR2 FYEKMQ (reference sequence). Trimming cost V 2 bases and J 0 bases, with 11 bases left between them. Full variable domain (missing parts from reference TRBV13 and TRBJ2-7): AAGVIQSPRHLIKEKRETATLKCYPIPRHDTVYWYQQGPGQDPQFLISFYEKMQSDKGSIPDRFSAQQFSDYHSELNMSSLELGDSALYFCASSLIRTSSYEQYFGPGTRLTVT.

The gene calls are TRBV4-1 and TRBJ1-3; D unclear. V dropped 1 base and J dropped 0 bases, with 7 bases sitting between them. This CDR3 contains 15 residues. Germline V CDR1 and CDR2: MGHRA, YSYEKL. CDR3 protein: CASSQGTLSGNTIYF. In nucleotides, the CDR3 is TGCGCCAGCAGCCAAGGGACCCTCTCTGGAAACACCATATATTTT.

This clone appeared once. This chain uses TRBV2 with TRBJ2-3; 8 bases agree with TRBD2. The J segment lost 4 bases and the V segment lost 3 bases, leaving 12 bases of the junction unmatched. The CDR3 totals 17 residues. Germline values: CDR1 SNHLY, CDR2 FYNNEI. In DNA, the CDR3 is TGTGCCAGCAGTGACTGGGCGGGAAGCGGGAGCGCAGATACGCAGTATTTT. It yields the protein CASSDWAGSGSADTQYF.

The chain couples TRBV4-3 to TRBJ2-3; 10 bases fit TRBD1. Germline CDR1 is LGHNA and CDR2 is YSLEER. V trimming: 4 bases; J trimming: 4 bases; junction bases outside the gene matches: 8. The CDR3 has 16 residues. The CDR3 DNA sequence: TGCGCCAGCAGCCGAAGCCGGGACAGGGGCCCAGATACGCAGTATTTT. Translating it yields CASSRSRDRGPDTQYF.

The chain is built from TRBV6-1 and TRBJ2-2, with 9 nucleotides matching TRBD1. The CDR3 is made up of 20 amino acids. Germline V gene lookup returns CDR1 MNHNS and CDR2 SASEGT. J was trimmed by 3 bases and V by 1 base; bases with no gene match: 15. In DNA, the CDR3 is TGTGCCAGCAGTGAAGTAGGTGGGACAGGGAATTTTAAGTACACCGGGGAGCTGTTTTTT. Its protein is CASSEVGGTGNFKYTGELFF.

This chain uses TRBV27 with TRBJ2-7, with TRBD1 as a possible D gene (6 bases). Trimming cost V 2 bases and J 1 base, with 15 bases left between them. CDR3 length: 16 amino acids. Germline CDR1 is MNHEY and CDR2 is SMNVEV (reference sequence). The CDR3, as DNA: TGTGCCAGCAGTTTAGGGGGCCTTTATGTTTCCTACGAGCAGTACTTC. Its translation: CASSLGGLYVSYEQYF.

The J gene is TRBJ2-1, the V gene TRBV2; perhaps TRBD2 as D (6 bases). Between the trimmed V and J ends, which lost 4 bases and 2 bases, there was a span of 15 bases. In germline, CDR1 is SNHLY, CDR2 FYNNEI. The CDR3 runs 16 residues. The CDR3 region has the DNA TGTGCCAGCAGTGGGCTGGGGGGAGGCCCCTACAATGAGCAGTTCTTC. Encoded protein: CASSGLGGGPYNEQFF. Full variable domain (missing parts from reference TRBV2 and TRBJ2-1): EPEVTQTPSHQVTQMGQEVILRCVPISNHLYFYWYRQILGQKVEFLVSFYNNEISEKSEIFDDQFSVERPDGSNFTLKIRSTKLEDSAMYFCASSGLGGGPYNEQFFGPGTRLTVL.

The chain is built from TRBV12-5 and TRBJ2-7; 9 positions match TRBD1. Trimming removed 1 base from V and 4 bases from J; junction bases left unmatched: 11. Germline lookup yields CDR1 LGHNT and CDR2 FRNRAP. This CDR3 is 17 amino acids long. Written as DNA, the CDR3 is TGTGCTAGTGGTTTGGGGGGGACAGGGCTTAAGGGATACGAGCAGTACTTC. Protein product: CASGLGGTGLKGYEQYF.

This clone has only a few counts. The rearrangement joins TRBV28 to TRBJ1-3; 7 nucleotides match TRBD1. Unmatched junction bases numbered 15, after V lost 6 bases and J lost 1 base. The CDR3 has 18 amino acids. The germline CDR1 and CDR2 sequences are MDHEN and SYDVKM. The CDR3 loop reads CASSLVAGGGSSGNTIYF. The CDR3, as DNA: TGTGCCAGCAGCTTGGTTGCAGGGGGAGGTAGTTCTGGAAACACCATATATTTT.

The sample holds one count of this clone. In DNA form, the CDR3 reads TGTGCCAGCAGCAGGCCGGGACAGGGGGCCTACGAGCAGTACTTC. Amino acids: CASSRPGQGAYEQYF. This chain joins TRBV13 and TRBJ2-7, with TRBD1 matching over 11 bases. Germline CDR1 PRHDT, CDR2 FYEKMQ (reference sequence). CDR3 size: 15 residues. Trimming at V came to 5 bases and at J to 2 bases, leaving 5 bases not matched to a gene.

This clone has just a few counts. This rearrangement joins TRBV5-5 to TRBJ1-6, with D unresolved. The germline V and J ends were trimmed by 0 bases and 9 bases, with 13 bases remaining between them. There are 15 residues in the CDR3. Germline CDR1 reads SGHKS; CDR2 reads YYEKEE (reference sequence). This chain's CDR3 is CASSLEAADLSPLHF. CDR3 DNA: TGTGCCAGCAGCTTGGAAGCGGCCGACCTTTCACCCCTCCACTTT.